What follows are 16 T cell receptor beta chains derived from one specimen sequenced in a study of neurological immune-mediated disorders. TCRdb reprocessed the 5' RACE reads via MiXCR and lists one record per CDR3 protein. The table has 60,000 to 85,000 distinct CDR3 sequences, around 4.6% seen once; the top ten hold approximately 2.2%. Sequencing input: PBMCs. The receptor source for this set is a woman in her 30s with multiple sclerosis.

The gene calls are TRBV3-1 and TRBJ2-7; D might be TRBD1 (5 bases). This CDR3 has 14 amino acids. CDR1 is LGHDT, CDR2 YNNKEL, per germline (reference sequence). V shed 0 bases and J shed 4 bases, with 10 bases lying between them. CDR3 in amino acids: CASSQEWTSYEQYF. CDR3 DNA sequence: TGTGCCAGCAGCCAAGAGTGGACATCTTACGAGCAGTACTTC.

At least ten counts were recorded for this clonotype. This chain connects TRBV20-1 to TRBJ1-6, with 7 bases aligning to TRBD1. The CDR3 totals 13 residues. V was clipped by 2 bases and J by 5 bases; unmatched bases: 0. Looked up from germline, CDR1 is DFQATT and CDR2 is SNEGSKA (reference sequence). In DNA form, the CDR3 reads TGCAGTGCTAGACAGGGGGATAATTCACCCCTCCACTTT. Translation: CSARQGDNSPLHF.

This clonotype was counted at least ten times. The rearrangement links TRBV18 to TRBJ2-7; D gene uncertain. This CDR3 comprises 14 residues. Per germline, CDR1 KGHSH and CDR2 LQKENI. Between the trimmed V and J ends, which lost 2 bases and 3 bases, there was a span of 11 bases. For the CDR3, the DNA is TGTGCCAGCTCACCAAATTCCGGGCTCTACGAGCAGTACTTC. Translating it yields CASSPNSGLYEQYF.

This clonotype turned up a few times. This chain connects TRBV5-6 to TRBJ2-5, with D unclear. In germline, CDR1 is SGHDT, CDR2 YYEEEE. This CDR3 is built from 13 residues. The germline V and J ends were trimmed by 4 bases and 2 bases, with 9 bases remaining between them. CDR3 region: CASSPIRQETQYF. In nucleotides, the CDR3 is TGTGCCAGCAGCCCTATTCGGCAAGAGACCCAGTACTTC.

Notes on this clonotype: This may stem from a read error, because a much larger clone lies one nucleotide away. The CDR3 DNA follows: TGCGCCAGCAGGTTGGGATGGCCCTTACAAGGGACCCAGTACTTC. Translation: CASRLGWPLQGTQYF. The J gene is TRBJ2-5, the V gene TRBV10-2; D ambiguous. CDR3 length equals 15 residues. Germline CDR1 reads WSHSY; CDR2 reads SAAADI.

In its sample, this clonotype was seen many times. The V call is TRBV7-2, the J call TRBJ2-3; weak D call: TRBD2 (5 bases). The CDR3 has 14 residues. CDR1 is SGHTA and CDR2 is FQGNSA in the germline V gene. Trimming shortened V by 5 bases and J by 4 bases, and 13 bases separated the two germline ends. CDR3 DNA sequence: TGTGCCAGCAGCCCCGGGAAACATTCAGATACGCAGTATTTT. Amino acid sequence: CASSPGKHSDTQYF.

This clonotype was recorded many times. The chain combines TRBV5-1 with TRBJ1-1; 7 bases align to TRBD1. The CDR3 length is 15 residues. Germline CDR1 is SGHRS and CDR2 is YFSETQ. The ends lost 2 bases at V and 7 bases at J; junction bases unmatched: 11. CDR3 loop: CASSFSGVRDSEAFF. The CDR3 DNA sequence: TGCGCCAGCAGCTTCTCTGGAGTACGGGACAGTGAAGCTTTCTTT.

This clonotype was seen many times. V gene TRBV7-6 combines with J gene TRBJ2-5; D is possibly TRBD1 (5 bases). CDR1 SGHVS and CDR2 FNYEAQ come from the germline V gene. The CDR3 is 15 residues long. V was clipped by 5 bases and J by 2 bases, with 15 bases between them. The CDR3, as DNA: TGTGCCAGCAGCCCAAGCCGGACATCTCAAGAGACCCAGTACTTC. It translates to CASSPSRTSQETQYF.

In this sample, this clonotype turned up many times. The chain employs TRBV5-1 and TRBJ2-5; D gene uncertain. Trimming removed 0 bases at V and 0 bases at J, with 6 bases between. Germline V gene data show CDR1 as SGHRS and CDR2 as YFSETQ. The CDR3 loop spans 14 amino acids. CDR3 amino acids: CASSLEVYQETQYF. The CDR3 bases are TGCGCCAGCAGCTTGGAGGTGTACCAAGAGACCCAGTACTTC.

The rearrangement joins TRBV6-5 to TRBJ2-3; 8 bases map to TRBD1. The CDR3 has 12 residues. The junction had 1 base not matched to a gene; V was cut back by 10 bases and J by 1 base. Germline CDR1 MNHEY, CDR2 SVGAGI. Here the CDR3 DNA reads TGTGCCACGGGACAGGGCACAGATACGCAGTATTTT. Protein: CATGQGTDTQYF.

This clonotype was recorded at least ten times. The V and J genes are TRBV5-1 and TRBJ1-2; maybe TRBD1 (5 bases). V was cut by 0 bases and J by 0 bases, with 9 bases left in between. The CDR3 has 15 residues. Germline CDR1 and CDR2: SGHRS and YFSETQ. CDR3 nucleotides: TGCGCCAGCAGCTTGGCCCAGGGTCCTAACTATGGCTACACCTTC. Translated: CASSLAQGPNYGYTF.

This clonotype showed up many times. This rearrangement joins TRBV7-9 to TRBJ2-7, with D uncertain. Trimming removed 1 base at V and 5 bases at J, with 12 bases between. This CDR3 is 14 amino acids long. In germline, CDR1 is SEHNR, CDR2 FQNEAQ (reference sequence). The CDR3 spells CASSLEPAIHEQYF. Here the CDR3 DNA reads TGTGCCAGCAGCTTAGAGCCGGCTATCCACGAGCAGTACTTC.

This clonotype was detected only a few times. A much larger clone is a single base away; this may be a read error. The CDR3 sequence is CASSFQAGTGANVLTF. CDR3 nucleotide sequence: TGCGCCAGCAGCTTTCAAGCGGGAACTGGGGCCAACGTCCTGACTTTC. V usage is TRBV5-1 and J usage is TRBJ2-6; 7 nucleotides agree with TRBD2. Germline lookup yields CDR1 SGHRS and CDR2 YFSETQ. V shed 2 bases, J shed 2 bases, and the junction held 4 bases outside the gene matches. This CDR3 has 16 amino acids.

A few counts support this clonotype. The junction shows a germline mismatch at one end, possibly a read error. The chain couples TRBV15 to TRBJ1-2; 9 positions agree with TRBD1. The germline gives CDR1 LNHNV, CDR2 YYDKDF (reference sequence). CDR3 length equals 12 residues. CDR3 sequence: CDTSRDREGYTF. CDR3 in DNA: TGTGACACCAGCAGGGACAGGGAGGGCTACACCTTC.

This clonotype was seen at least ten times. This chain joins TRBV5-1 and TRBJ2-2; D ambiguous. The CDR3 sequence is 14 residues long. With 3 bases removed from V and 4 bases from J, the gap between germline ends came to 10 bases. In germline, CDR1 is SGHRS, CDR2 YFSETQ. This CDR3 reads CASSSVVRTGELFF. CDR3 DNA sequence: TGCGCCAGCAGCTCCGTTGTTCGCACCGGGGAGCTGTTTTTT.

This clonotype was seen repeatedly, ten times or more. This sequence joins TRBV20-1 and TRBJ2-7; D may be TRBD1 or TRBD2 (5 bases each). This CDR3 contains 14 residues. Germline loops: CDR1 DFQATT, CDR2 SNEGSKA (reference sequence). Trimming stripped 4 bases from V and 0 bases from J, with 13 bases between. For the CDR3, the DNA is TGCAGTGCTATCACCGGGACGACCTCCTACGAGCAGTACTTC. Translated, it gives CSAITGTTSYEQYF.